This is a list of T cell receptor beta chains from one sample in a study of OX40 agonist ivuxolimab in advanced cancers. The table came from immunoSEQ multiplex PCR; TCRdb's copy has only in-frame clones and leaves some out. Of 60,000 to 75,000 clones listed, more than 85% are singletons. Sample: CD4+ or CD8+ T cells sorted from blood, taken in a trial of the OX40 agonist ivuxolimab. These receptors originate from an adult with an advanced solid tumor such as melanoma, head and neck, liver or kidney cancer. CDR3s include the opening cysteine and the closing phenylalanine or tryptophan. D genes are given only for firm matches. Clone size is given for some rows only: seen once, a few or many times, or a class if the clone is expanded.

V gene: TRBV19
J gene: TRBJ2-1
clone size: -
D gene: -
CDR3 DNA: TGTGCCAGTAGTATGGGTCTCTACAATGAGCAGTTCTTC
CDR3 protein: CASSMGLYNEQFF

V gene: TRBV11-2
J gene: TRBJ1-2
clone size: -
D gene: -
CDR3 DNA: TGTGCCAGCAGCTTAGGGACTGATAACTATGGCTACACCTTC
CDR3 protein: CASSLGTDNYGYTF

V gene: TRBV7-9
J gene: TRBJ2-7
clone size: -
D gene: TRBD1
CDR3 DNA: TGTGCCAGCACCTCCAACCGGGACAGTAGTGGCTACGAGCAGTACTTC
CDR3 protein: CASTSNRDSSGYEQYF

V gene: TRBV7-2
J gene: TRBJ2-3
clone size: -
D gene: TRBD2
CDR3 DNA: TGTGCCAGCAGCTTAGCCAAAGAGAGGACTAGCCGGTGGCTAGATACGCAGTATTTT
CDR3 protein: CASSLAKERTSRWLDTQYF

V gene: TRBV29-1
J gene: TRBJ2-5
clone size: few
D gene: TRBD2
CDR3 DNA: TGCAGCGTTAAACCTTTACTGGGACTAGCGGGATGGGACCAAGAGACCCAGTACTTC
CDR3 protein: CSVKPLLGLAGWDQETQYF

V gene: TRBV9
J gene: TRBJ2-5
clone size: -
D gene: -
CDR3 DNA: TGTGCCAGCAGCCCAGCGTGGGGGGCTATGTACCAAGAGACCCAGTACTTC
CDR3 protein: CASSPAWGAMYQETQYF

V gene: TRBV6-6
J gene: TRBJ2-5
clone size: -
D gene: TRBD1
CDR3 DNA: TGTGCCAGCAGTTACTCGAACAGGGGGGAGACCCAGTACTTC
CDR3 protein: CASSYSNRGETQYF

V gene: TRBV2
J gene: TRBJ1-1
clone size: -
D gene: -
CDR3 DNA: TGTGCCAGCAGAACAGGCCGGAACACTGAAGCTTTCTTT
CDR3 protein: CASRTGRNTEAFF

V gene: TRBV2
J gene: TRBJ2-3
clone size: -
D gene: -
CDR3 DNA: TGTGCCAGCAGTGACAGGAGATGGGATACGCAGTATTTT
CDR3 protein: CASSDRRWDTQYF

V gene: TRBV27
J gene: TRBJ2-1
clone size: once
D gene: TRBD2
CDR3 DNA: TGTGCCAGCAGTTTTTGGGCCACTAGCGGGGCCGGTGGTGAGCAGTTCTTC
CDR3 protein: CASSFWATSGAGGEQFF

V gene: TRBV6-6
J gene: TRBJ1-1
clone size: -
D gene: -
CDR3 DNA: TGTGCCAGCAGTTACTCGAGTCTAGATGAAGCTTTCTTT
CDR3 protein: CASSYSSLDEAFF

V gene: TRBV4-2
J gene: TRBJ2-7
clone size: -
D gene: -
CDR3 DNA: TGTGCCAGCAGCCAAGATGTAAGGGACGAGCAGTACTTC
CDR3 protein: CASSQDVRDEQYF

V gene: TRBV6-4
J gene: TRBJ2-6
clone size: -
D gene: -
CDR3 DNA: TGTGCCAGCAGTGACTCCCCTACAGGATTCTCTGGGGCCAACGTCCTGACTTTC
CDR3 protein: CASSDSPTGFSGANVLTF

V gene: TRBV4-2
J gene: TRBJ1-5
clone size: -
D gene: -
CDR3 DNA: TGTGCCAGCAGCCAAGAGCTGGGGGCGGACCGGGCCCAGCATTTT
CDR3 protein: CASSQELGADRAQHF

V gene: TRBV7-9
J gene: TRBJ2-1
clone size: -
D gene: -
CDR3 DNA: TGTGCCAGCAGCTTAATCTCAACGGGAGTATCCTACAATGAGCAGTTCTTC
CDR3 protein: CASSLISTGVSYNEQFF

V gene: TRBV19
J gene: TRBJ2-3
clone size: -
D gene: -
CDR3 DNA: TGTGCCACCCAAGCGACGGTCCAGGGCACAGATACGCAGTATTTT
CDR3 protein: CATQATVQGTDTQYF

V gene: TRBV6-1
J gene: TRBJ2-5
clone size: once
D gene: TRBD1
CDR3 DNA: TGTGCCGGGGGTCCTACCGGGACAGGGGACGAGACCCAGTACTTC
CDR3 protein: CAGGPTGTGDETQYF

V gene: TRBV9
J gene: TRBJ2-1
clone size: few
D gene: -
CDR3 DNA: TGTGCCAGCAGCGTAGTAAGTGAAGGTTATGATGAGCAGTTCTTC
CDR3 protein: CASSVVSEGYDEQFF

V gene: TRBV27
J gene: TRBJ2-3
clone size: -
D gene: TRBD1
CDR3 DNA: TGTGCCAGCAGTCCCGGACAGGGACCAGATACGCAGTATTTT
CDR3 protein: CASSPGQGPDTQYF

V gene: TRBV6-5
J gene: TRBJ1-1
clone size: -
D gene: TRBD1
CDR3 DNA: TGTGCCAGCAGTGAAGACAGGGGCATGACTGAAGCTTTCTTT
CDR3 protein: CASSEDRGMTEAFF

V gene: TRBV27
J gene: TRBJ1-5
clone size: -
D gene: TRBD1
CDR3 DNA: TGTGCCACCGGGGGACAGGGTAGTCAGCCCCAGCATTTT
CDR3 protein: CATGGQGSQPQHF

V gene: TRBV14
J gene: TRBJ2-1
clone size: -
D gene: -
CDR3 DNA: TGTGCCAGCAGCCAGGAAACTACATACAATGAGCAGTTCTTC
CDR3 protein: CASSQETTYNEQFF

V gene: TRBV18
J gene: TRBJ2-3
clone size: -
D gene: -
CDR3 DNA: TGTGCCAGCTCACCTCACAGGGGCACAGATACGCAGTATTTT
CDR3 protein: CASSPHRGTDTQYF

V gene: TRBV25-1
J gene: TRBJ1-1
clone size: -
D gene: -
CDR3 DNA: TGTGCCAGCAGTGAATTGGGGGGCTCGGACACTGAAGCTTTCTTT
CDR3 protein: CASSELGGSDTEAFF

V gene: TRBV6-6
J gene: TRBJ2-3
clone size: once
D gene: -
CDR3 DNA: TGTGCCAGCAGTTACTCGAGCCAGGGGTCCACAGATACGCAGTATTTT
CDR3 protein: CASSYSSQGSTDTQYF

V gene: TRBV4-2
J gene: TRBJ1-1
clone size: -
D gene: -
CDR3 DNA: TGTGCCAGCAGCCAAGCACCCGGGACACAGAACACTGAAGCTTTCTTT
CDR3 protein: CASSQAPGTQNTEAFF

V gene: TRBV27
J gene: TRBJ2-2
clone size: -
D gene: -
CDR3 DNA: TGTGCCAGCAGTCGCCGGGACATCTACACCGGGGAGCTGTTTTTT
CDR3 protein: CASSRRDIYTGELFF

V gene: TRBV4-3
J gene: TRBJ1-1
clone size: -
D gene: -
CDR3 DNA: TGCGCCAGCAGCCAACACAGGGTACTAAACACTGAAGCTTTCTTT
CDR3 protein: CASSQHRVLNTEAFF

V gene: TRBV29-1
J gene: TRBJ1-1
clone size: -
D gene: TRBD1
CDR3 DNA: TGCAGCGTTGAAGATTGGGACAGGGGGGAGGGAGCTTTCTTT
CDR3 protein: CSVEDWDRGEGAFF

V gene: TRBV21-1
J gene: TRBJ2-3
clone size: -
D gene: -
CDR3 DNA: TGTGCCAGCAGCTTCCGGGGGTACACAGATACGCAGTATTTT
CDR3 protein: CASSFRGYTDTQYF

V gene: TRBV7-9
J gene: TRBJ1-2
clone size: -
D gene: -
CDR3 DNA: TGTGCCAGCAGCCAGGTAGTCAGGGCCTACTATGGCTACACCTTC
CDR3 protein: CASSQVVRAYYGYTF

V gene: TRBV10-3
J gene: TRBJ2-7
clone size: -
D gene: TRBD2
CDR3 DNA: TGTGCCATCAGTGGGTCTAGCGGGAGTTTTTACGAGCAGTACTTC
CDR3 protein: CAISGSSGSFYEQYF

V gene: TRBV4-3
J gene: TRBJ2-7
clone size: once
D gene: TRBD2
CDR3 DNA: TGCGCCAGCAGCCAAGGGACCGGGACTAGCGGTTACGAGCAGTACTTC
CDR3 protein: CASSQGTGTSGYEQYF

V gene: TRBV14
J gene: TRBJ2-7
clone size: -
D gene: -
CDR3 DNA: TGTGCCAGCAGCCAACAGAGCGGAATCGAGCAGTACTTC
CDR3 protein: CASSQQSGIEQYF

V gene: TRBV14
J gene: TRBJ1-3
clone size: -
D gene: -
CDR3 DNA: TGTGCCAGCAGCCAAATCCAGGGTTACGGAAACACCATATATTTT
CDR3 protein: CASSQIQGYGNTIYF

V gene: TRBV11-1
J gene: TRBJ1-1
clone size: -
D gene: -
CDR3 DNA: TGTGCCAGCAGCTTAGACGTTCGGGGTGAAAGCACTGAAGCTTTCTTT
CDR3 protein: CASSLDVRGESTEAFF

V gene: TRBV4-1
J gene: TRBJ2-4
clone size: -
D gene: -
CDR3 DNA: TGCGCCAGCAGCCAAGATCCCGGGACACTACTAGCCAAAAACATTCAGTACTTC
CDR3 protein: CASSQDPGTLLAKNIQYF

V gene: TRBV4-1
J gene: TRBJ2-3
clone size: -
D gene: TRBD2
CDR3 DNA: TGCGCCAGCAGCCCAAGGGCTAGCGGATCCACAGATACGCAGTATTTT
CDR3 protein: CASSPRASGSTDTQYF

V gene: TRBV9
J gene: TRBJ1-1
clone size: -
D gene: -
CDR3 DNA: TGTGCCAGCAGCAGCACAGGGAGCACTGAAGCTTTCTTT
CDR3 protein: CASSSTGSTEAFF

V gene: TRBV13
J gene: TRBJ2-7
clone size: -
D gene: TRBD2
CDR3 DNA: TGTGCCAGCAGCGTAGGACTAGCCAACTACGAGCAGTACTTC
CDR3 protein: CASSVGLANYEQYF

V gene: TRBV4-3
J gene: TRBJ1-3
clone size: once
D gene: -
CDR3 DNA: TGCGCCAGCAGCCCCAAGAGTCGGTACGACACCATATATTTT
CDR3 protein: CASSPKSRYDTIYF

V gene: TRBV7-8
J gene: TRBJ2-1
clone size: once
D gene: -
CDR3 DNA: TGTGCCAGCAGCTTAGGTGGTGGTCGTTACAGTTACAATGAGCAGTTCTTC
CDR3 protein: CASSLGGGRYSYNEQFF

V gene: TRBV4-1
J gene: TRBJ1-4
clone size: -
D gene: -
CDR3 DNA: TGCGCCAGCAGCCAAGGAGACAGTATATCGAATGAAAAACTGTTTTTT
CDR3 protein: CASSQGDSISNEKLFF

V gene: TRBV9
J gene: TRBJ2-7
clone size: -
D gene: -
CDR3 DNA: TGTGCCAGCAGCGTATCAGGTTCCCACTCCTACGAGCAGTACTTC
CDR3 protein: CASSVSGSHSYEQYF

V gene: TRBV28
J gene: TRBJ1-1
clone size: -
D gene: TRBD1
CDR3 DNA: TGTGCCAGCACGGACAGGGTTCATATGACTGAAGCTTTCTTT
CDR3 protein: CASTDRVHMTEAFF

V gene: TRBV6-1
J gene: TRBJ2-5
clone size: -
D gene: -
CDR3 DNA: TGTGCCAGCAGTGAAGGGAGGGGACAAGAGACCCAGTACTTC
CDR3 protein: CASSEGRGQETQYF

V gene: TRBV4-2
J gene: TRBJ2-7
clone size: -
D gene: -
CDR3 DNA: TGTGCCAGCAGCCGTGGTTTAGCGGAGCCCTACGAGCAGTACTTC
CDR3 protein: CASSRGLAEPYEQYF

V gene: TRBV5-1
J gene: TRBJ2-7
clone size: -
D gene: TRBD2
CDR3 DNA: TGCGCCAGCAGCTTGGCCTCCAGCTGGGGGGGCTCCTACGAGCAGTACTTC
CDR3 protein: CASSLASSWGGSYEQYF

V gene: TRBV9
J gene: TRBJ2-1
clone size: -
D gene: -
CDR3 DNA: TGTGCCAGCAGCGCCCCGGCGGCAGGCTCCTACAATGAGCAGTTCTTC
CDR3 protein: CASSAPAAGSYNEQFF

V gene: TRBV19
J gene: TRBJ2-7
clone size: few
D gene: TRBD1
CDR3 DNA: TGTGCCAGTAGTCCAGGGGACAGGGAAGCGTACTTC
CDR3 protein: CASSPGDREAYF

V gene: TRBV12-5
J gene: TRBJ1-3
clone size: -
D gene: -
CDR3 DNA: TGTGCTAGTGGTTTGGTACCGCCAGACTCTGGAAACACCATATATTTT
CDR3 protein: CASGLVPPDSGNTIYF

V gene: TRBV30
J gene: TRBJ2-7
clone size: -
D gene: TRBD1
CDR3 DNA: TGTGCCTGGAGTTCCGGGACAGGCGGACCTGACGGTAAAGAGCAGTACTTC
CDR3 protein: CAWSSGTGGPDGKEQYF

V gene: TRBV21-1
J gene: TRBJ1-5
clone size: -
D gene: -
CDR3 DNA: TGTGCCAGCAGCAAAGAGTCCGGACAATATAGCAATCAGCCCCAGCATTTT
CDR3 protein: CASSKESGQYSNQPQHF

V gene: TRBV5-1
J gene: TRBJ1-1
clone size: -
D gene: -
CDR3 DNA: TGCGCCAGCAGCTTGAGGGGTGCCACTGAAGCTTTCTTT
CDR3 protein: CASSLRGATEAFF

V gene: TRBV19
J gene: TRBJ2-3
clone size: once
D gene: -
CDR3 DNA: TGTGCCAGTAGTGAAACTAGCACAGATACGCAGTATTTT
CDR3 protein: CASSETSTDTQYF

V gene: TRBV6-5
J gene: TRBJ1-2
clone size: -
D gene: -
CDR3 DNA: TGTGCCAGCAGTTACTTGGCAGGGGATGGCTACACCTTC
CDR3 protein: CASSYLAGDGYTF

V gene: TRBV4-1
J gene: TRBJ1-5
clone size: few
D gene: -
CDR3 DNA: TGCGCCAGCAGCCAAGAACAAGGAAATCAGCCCCAGCATTTT
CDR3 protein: CASSQEQGNQPQHF

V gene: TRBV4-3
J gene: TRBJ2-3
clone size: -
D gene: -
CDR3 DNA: TGCGCCAGCAGCCAAGACCGGACTAGCACAGATACGCAGTATTTT
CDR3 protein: CASSQDRTSTDTQYF

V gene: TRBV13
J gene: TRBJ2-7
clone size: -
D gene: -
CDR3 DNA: TGTGCCAGCAGCTCCTCCAGGGTGCACGAGCAGTACTTC
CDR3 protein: CASSSSRVHEQYF

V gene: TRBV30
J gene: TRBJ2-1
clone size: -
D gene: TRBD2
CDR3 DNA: TGTGCCTGGAGTGAACCAGCGGGACAGCAGTTCTTC
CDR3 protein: CAWSEPAGQQFF